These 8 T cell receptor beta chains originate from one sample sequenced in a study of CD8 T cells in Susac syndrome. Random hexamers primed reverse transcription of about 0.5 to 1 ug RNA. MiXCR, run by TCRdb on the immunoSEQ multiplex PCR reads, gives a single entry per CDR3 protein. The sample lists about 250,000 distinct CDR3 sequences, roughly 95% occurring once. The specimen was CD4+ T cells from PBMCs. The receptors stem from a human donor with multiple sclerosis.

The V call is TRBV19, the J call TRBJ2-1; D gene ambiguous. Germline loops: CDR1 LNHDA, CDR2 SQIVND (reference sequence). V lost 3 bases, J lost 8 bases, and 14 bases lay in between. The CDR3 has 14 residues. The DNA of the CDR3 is TGTGCCAGTAGTATGTCACTCGAGTTGGATGAGCAGTTCTTC. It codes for CASSMSLELDEQFF.

CDR3 bases: TGTGCCAGCAGTTTTAGAACAACCACGGGACCGAACACTGAAGCTTTCTTT. Its protein product is CASSFRTTTGPNTEAFF. This chain connects TRBV12-3 or TRBV12-4 to TRBJ1-1; a weak D match, TRBD1 (5 bases). Trimming removed 3 bases from V and 1 base from J, with 18 bases in between. The CDR3 is 17 amino acids.

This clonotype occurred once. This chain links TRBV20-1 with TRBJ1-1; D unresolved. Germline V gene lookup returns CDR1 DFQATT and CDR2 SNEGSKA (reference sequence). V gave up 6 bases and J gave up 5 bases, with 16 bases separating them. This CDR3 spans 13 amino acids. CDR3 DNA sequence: TGCAGTGCGGGTGACCCCGCGGATACTGAAGCTTTCTTT. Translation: CSAGDPADTEAFF.

DNA of the CDR3: TGTGCCAGCAGCTGGGACGGTTATCAAGAGACCCAGTACTTC. Translated: CASSWDGYQETQYF. This chain uses TRBV7-9 with TRBJ2-5; D could derive from TRBD1 or TRBD2 (5 bases each). V shed 4 bases and J shed 2 bases, with 11 bases lying between them. Per germline, CDR1 SEHNR and CDR2 FQNEAQ (reference sequence). The CDR3 spans 14 residues.

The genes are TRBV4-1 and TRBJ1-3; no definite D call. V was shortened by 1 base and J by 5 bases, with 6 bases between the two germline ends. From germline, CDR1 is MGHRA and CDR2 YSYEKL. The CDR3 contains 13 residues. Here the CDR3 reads CASSQASRNTIYF. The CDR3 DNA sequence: TGCGCCAGCAGCCAAGCGTCCCGAAACACCATATATTTT.

CDR3 nucleotide sequence: TGTGCCAGCACAACGGACGCTAATGAAAAACTGTTTTTT. Amino acids: CASTTDANEKLFF. The gene calls are TRBV6-1 and TRBJ1-4; D is uncertain. The CDR3 totals 13 residues. Trimming took 7 bases from V and 3 from J, leaving 9 bases between them. Germline V lookup: CDR1 MNHNS, CDR2 SASEGT.

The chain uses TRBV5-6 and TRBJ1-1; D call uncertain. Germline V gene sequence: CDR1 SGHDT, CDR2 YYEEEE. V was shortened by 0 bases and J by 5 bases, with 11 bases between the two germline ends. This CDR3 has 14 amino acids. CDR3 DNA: TGTGCCAGCAGCTTGGTCTTTGGCTATACTGAAGCTTTCTTT. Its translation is CASSLVFGYTEAFF.

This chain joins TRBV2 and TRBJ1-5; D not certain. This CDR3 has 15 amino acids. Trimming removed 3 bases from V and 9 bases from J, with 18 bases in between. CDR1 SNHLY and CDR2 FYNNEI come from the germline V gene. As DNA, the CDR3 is TGTGCCAGCAGTGACGGCAGGTCGCTTTTGTGGCCCCAGCATTTT. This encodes CASSDGRSLLWPQHF. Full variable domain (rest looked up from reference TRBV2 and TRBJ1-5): EPEVTQTPSHQVTQMGQEVILRCVPISNHLYFYWYRQILGQKVEFLVSFYNNEISEKSEIFDDQFSVERPDGSNFTLKIRSTKLEDSAMYFCASSDGRSLLWPQHFGDGTRLSIL.